The clone carrying this T cell receptor beta chain has at least ten counts. Its antigen is not identified. The data were obtained in a study of T-cell reconstitution after alpha-beta-depleted transplantation in children. Study-wide findings and caveats: It was newly produced T cells that mostly accounted for T-cell counts and diversity one year after transplant. Several hundred rapidly expanded clones from non-depleted graft cells reportedly supplied alpha-beta T cells about two months post-transplant.

TCRbeta library construction was performed incorporating unique molecular identifiers. A single record per CDR3 protein comes from TCRdb applying MiXCR to the PCR reads. The data show about 580,000 distinct CDR3 sequences, under 30% seen once. The specimen comprised PBMCs, mostly from graft donor cells, sampled 360 days after TCRalphabeta/CD19-depleted stem cell transplant. This clonotype was obtained from a boy less than two years old who had a stem cell transplant for acute myeloid leukemia, so the T cells may come from the graft donor.

The CDR3 reads CASSQGQHEQFF. The CDR3 nucleotides read TGTGCCAGCAGTCAGGGGCAGCATGAGCAGTTCTTC. The V call is TRBV12-3 or TRBV12-4, the J call TRBJ2-1; possibly TRBD1 for D (6 bases). Trimming pared 5 bases from V and 8 bases from J, leaving 10 bases between. This CDR3 has 12 amino acids.